This record concerns one T cell receptor beta chain sequence. The target antigen is unknown. Looked up from germline, CDR1 is GTSNPN and CDR2 is SVGIG (reference sequence). The V end was cut by 2 bases, the J end by 8 bases, with 7 bases between. This CDR3 contains 11 residues. TCRdb keeps only in-frame clones here, not all; method: immunoSEQ multiplex PCR. The sample has fewer than 200,000 clones; around 90% are singletons. The data derive from a study of T cell responses to AZD1222 COVID-19 vaccine. Study results and limitations: There were mostly white British donors and more females than males, and clonal diversity was possibly underestimated. Nearly half of spike-specific TCRs reportedly target unmutated variant regions. Vaccination with two AZD1222 doses was followed by a rise in Spike-specific TCR breadth and depth.

Sequenced here: peripheral blood, sampled on day 0 of AZD1222 vaccination. This clonotype originated in an adult in good health. The chain employs TRBV30 and TRBJ2-4, with a possible D match to TRBD2 (5 bases). The CDR3 here is CAWSQADIQYF. CDR3 coding DNA: TGTGCCTGGAGTCAAGCGGACATTCAGTACTTC.